Below, one T cell receptor beta chain is given with its context. These data are taken from a study of T cell responses to AZD1222 COVID-19 vaccine. Study as a whole: Second-dose intervals of approximately 4 or approximately 12 weeks were pooled.

There are 14 residues in the CDR3. V lost 0 bases and J lost 14, with 17 bases in between. Germline values: CDR1 MRHNA, CDR2 SNTAGT. The method was immunoSEQ multiplex PCR; TCRdb's version includes in-frame clones alone and lacks a portion of them. The sample yields around 130,000 clones, about 90% seen once. This clonotype was sampled from an adult in good health. The rearrangement links TRBV6-4 to TRBJ2-1, with D perhaps TRBD2 (6 bases). Sequenced material: peripheral blood, taken on day 0 of AZD1222 vaccination. The CDR3 coding sequence is TGTGCCAGCAGTGACTCGGCGCGAAGACTAGAGGAGTTCTTC. It codes for CASSDSARRLEEFF.